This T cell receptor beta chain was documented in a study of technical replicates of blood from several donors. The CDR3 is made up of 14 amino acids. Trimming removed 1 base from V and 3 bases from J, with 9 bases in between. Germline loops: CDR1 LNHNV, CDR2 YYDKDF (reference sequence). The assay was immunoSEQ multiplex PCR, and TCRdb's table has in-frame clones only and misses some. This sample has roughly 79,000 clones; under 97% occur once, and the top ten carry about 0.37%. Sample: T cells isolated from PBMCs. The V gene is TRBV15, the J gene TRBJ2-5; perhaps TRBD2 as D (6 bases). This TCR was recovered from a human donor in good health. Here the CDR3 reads CATSRGREKETQYF. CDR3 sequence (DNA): TGTGCCACCAGCAGAGGGAGGGAAAAAGAGACCCAGTACTTC. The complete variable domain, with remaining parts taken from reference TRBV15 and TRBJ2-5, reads DAMVIQNPRYQVTQFGKPVTLSCSQTLNHNVMYWYQQKSSQAPKLLFHYYDKDFNNEADTPDNFQSRRPNTSFCFLDIRSPGLGDTAMYLCATSRGREKETQYFGPGTRLLVL.